This note documents a single T cell receptor (beta chain) sequence. Germline loops: CDR1 SGHVS, CDR2 FQNEAQ. J lost 2 bases, V lost 3 bases, and 7 bases had no gene match. There are 17 residues in the CDR3. These data come from a study of blood T cell repertoires in COVID-19. Donors of Cohort 3 who recovered were those that had two negative PCRs, clearance, or symptom resolution. Per the original data handling: Counts of nucleated cells, estimated from reference gene primer amplification, were obtained. Produced via immunoSEQ multiplex PCR; TCRdb's table is partial and in-frame only. The V and J calls and clone size come from that table; D and trimming were worked out from the DNA. The table shows 180,000 or so clones, with 84% occurring only once.

This TCR was recovered from a man aged 45-60 years who had recovered from COVID-19. The rearrangement joins TRBV7-8 to TRBJ2-1; 10 nucleotides line up with TRBD1. The sample taken for sequencing was PBMCs or T cells enriched from blood (not recorded which). The CDR3 spells CASSFFKGTGAYNEQFF. CDR3 coding DNA: TGTGCCAGCAGCTTCTTTAAAGGGACAGGGGCCTACAATGAGCAGTTCTTC.